A single T cell receptor (beta chain) is shown here with its context. Lacking the conserved final phenylalanine or tryptophan, this CDR3 likely reflects a read error. It is unclear where the CDR3 begins or ends on the DNA, so no DNA is shown, and the CDR3 is as TCRdb lists it. This entry is derived from a study of breast tumors, draining lymph nodes, adjacent tissues. From the multiplex PCR reads, TCRdb called clonotypes with MiXCR, one entry per CDR3 protein. This table holds tens of thousands of distinct CDR3 sequences, roughly 23% found once. The source of this sequence is a female donor with breast cancer. Some clones in this sample may be carry-over from other donors' samples. Material: breast tumor tissue.

CDR3 region: CASSLEQGANYGYTFGS. The gene calls are TRBV7-9 and TRBJ2-5; the table gives TRBD1 as D, unverified against the DNA. With termini counted, the CDR3 has 17 amino acids. Per germline, CDR1 SEHNR and CDR2 FQNEAQ (reference sequence).